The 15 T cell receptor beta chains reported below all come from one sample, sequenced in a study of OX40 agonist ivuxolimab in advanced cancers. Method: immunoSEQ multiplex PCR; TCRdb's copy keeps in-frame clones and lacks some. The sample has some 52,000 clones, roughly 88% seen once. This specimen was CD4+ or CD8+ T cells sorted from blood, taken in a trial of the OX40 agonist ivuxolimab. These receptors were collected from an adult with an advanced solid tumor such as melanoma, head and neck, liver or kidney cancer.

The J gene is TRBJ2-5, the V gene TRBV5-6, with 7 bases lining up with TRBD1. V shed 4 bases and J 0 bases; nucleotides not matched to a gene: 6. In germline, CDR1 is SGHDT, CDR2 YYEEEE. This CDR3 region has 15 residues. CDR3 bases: TGTGCCAGCAGCCGGGACAGAGACAACCAAGAGACCCAGTACTTC. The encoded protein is CASSRDRDNQETQYF.

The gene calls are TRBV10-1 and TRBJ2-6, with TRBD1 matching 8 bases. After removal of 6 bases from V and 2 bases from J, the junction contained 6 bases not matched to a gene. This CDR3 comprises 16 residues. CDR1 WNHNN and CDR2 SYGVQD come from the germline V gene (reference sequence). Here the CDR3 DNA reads TGCGCCAGCAGCCGGACAGGGCCCACTGGGGCCAACGTCCTGACTTTC. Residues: CASSRTGPTGANVLTF.

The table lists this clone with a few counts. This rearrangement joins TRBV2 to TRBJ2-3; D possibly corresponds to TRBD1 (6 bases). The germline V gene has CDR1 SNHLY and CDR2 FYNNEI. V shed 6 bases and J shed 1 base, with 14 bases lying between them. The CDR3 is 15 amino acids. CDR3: CASSLQGSGTDTQYF. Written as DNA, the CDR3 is TGTGCCAGCAGCCTACAGGGAAGCGGCACAGATACGCAGTATTTT. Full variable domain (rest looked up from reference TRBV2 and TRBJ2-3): EPEVTQTPSHQVTQMGQEVILRCVPISNHLYFYWYRQILGQKVEFLVSFYNNEISEKSEIFDDQFSVERPDGSNFTLKIRSTKLEDSAMYFCASSLQGSGTDTQYFGPGTRLTVL.

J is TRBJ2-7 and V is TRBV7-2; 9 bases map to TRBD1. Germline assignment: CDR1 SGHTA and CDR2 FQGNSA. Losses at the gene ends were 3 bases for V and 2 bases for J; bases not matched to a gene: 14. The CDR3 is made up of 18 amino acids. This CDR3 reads CASSFTATPGTGPYEQYV. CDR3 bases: TGTGCCAGCAGCTTTACCGCGACACCCGGGACAGGGCCCTACGAGCAGTACGTC.

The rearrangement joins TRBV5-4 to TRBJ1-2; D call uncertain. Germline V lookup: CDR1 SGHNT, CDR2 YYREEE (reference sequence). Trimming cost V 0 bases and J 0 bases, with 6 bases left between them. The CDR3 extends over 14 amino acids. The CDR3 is CASSLARSNYGYTF. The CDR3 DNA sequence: TGTGCCAGCAGCTTGGCCAGGTCTAACTATGGCTACACCTTC.

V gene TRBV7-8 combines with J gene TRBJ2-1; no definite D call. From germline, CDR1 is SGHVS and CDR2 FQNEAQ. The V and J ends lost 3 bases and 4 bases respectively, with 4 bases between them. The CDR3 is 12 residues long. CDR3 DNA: TGTGCCAGCAGCTTGCAATACAATGAGCAGTTCTTC. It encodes CASSLQYNEQFF.

The CDR3 reads CASSLLGTGRQETQYF. The CDR3 DNA follows: TGTGCCAGCAGTTTGTTGGGGACGGGAAGACAAGAGACCCAGTACTTC. This chain joins TRBV28 and TRBJ2-5; D might be TRBD1 or TRBD2, each matching 5 bases. The CDR3 loop spans 16 amino acids. Germline-derived CDR1 and CDR2 are MDHEN and SYDVKM. V was clipped by 3 bases and J by 2 bases, with 16 bases between them.

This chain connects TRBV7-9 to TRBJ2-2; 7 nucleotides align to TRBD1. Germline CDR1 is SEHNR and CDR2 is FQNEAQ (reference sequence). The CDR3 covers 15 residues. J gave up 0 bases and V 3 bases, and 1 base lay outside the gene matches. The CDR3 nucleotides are TGTGCCAGCAGCTTGACAGGGACGAACACCGGGGAGCTGTTTTTT. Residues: CASSLTGTNTGELFF.

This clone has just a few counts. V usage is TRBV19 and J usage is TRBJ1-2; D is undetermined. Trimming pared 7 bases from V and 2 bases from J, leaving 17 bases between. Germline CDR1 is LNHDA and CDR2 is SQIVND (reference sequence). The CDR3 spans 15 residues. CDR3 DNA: TGTGCCAGTACCACACTATTACAGAGGAACTATGGCTACACCTTC. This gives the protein CASTTLLQRNYGYTF. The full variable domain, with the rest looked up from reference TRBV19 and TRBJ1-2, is DGGITQSPKYLFRKEGQNVTLSCEQNLNHDAMYWYRQDPGQGLRLIYYSQIVNDFQKGDIAEGYSVSREKKESFPLTVTSAQKNPTAFYLCASTTLLQRNYGYTFGSGTRLTVV.

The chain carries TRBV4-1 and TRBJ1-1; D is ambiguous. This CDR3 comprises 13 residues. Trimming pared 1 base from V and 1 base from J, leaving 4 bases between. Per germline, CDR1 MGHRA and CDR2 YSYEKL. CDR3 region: CASSQAPNTEAFF. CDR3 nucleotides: TGCGCCAGCAGCCAAGCACCGAACACTGAAGCTTTCTTT.

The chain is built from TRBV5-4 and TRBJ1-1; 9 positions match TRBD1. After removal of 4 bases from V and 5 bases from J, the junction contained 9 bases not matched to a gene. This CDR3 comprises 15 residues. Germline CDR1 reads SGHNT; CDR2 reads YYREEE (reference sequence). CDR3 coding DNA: TGTGCCAGCAGCACGGGACAGGGAGGGGAAACTGAAGCTTTCTTT. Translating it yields CASSTGQGGETEAFF.

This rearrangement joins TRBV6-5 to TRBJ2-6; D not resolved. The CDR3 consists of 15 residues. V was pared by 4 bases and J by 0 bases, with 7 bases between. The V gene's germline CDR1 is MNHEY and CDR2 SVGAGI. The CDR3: CASSSTLSGANVLTF. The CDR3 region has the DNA TGTGCCAGCAGTTCCACCCTCTCTGGGGCCAACGTCCTGACTTTC.

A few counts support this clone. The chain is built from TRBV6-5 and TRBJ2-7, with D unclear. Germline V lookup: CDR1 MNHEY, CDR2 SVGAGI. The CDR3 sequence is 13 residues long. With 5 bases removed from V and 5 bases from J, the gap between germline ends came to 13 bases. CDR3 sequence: CASSGSWAHEQYF. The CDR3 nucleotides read TGTGCCAGCAGTGGAAGCTGGGCCCACGAGCAGTACTTC.

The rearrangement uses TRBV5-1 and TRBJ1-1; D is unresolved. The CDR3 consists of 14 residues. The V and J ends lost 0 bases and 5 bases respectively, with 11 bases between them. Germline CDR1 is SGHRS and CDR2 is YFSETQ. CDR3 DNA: TGCGCCAGCAGCTTGGCCTCCCCCGGAACTGAAGCTTTCTTT. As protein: CASSLASPGTEAFF.

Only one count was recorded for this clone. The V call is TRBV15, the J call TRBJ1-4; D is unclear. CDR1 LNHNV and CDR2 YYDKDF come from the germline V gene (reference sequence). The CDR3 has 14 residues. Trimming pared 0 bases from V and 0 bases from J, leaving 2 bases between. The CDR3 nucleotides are TGTGCCACCAGCAGAGAGACAACTAATGAAAAACTGTTTTTT. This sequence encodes CATSRETTNEKLFF. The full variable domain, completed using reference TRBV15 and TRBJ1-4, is DAMVIQNPRYQVTQFGKPVTLSCSQTLNHNVMYWYQQKSSQAPKLLFHYYDKDFNNEADTPDNFQSRRPNTSFCFLDIRSPGLGDTAMYLCATSRETTNEKLFFGSGTQLSVL.